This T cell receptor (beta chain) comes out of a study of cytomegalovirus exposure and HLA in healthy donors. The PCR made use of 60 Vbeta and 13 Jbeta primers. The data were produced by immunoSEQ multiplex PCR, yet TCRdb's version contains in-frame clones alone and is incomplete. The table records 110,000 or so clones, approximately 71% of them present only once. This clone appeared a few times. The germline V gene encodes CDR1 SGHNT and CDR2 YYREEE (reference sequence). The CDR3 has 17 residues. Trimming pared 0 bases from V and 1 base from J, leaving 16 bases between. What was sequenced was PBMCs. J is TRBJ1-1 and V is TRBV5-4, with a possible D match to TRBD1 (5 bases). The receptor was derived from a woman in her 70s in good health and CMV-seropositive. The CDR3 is CASSLAQGWGSNTEAFF. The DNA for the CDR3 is TGTGCCAGCAGCTTGGCGCAGGGTTGGGGTTCGAACACTGAAGCTTTCTTT. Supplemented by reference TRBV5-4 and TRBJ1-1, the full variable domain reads ETGVTQSPTHLIKTRGQQVTLRCSSQSGHNTVSWYQQALGQGPQFIFQYYREEENGRGNFPPRFSGLQFPNYSSELNVNALELDDSALYLCASSLAQGWGSNTEAFFGQGTRLTVV.